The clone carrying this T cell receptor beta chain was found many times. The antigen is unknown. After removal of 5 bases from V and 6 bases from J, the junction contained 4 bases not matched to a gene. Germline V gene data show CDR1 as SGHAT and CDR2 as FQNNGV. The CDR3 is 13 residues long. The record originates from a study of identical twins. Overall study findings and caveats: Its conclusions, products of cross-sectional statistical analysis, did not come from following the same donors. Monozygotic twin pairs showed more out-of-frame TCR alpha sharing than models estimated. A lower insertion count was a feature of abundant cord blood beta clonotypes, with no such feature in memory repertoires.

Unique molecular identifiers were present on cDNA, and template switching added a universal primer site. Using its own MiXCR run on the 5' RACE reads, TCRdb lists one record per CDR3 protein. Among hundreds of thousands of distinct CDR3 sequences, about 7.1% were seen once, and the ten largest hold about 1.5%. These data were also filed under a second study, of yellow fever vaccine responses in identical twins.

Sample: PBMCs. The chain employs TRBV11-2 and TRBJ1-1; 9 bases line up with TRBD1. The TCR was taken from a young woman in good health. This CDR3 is CASSPGQGPEAFF. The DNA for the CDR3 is TGTGCCAGCAGCCCGGGACAGGGCCCTGAAGCTTTCTTT.